Reported below is one T cell receptor (beta chain). Its target antigen remains unknown. No much larger clonotype is one base removed from it; base qualities were not supplied. This sample was taken from a study of beta chain features in type 1 diabetes listed by TCRdb under 2018. Background on the whole study: No differences in mean age, gender distribution, total cell number or subset yield were found between patients and healthy donors. Naive and central memory subsets were obtained from all 28 donors, but regulatory and stem cell-like memory subsets were isolated from only 8 patients and roughly eight healthy donors. A total of over 90,000,000 sorted cells were examined across all samples, and a strong correlation was observed between cell number per subset and RNA yield. In the study, recently diagnosed type 1 diabetes patients and matched healthy donors were compared on the TCRB repertoires of their sorted circulating CD4+ T cell subsets. Findings and caveats that apply to the study as a whole: A moderate but significant shortening of TCRB CDR3 length was observed in type 1 diabetes patients in all four CD4+ subsets. HLA sub-analyses involved small numbers of individuals, so any influence of HLA type on TCRB rearrangement remained unresolved. At VDJ recombination sites, type 1 diabetes patients had fewer insertions and more deleted nucleotides, which implies abnormalities in thymic rearrangement. Because cDNA rather than genomic DNA was sequenced, highly expressing activated cells could have been over-represented, although no difference in activation and CD3 levels was found between groups. Shorter templates might be favored by PCR, yet because patient and control samples were amplified and corrected together, any such skew would affect both groups equally. Naive, central memory and regulatory TCRB repertoires appeared to be more similar among patients than among healthy donors.

CDR1 and CDR2 are drawn from the germline V gene: SGHTA, FQGTGA. Spanning cysteine to phenylalanine, the CDR3 consists of 15 amino acids. The kept DNA is CDR3 alone, 45 bases in frame from the first base. V is pared back by 5 bases and J by 4 bases, with 17 bases lying between the germline termini. Each donor gave one peripheral blood draw, approximately 0.11 L on average, collected into heparinised tubes. A BD FACSAria II and a panel including CD45RO, CCR7, CD25, CD127, CD95 and CD27 were used to sort naive, central memory, regulatory and stem cell-like memory CD4+ T cells. Purity was above 98% for every sorted population. PBMCs were isolated immediately by Lymphoprep density gradient centrifugation and stained directly without culture. So that batch effects would be minimized, each experiment stained and sorted samples in pairs, pairing one healthy donor with one patient. All of the isolated RNA was reverse transcribed with the High Capacity cDNA Reverse Transcription Kit, so expressed TCRB transcripts were sequenced. Deep immunoSEQ sequencing was performed on naive, central memory and regulatory T cell samples, with an average of about 4 million total reads per sample. After sorted cells were lysed in RLT buffer, RNA was extracted with DNase-treated RNeasy Micro or Mini kits, with the choice depending on cell number. Each cell subset was processed separately to prevent cross-contamination, with patient and healthy donor samples processed together. The immunoSEQ multiplex PCR was used to amplify TCRB sequences from cDNA, yielding 87-bp fragments that span the CDR3 region. Sequencing of the amplicons was done on the Illumina HiSeq platform. Regarding the original processing steps: PCR bias was corrected computationally using synthetic template baselines, and reads within Hamming distance 2 were collapsed, with unmergeable singletons discarded. By aligning reads against IMGT, V, D and J genes, CDR3 length, and insertions or deletions at six rearrangement sites were assigned. Clonotype counts were normalized to sorted cell number within each subset before computing true diversity and Gini coefficients with the tcR R package. Repertoire sharing was quantified using the overlap coefficient calculated on TCRB nucleotide sequences. Out-of-frame TCRB sequences from naive cells were analyzed as a proxy for the pre-selection repertoire. This immuneACCESS table, as held by TCRdb, lists in-frame sequences with V and J called but not all clones. Of the missing ones, under half trace to an unresolved V gene in checked studies; the others have no known cause. V and J calls and clone size come straight from that table; D and trimming were deduced from the DNA. The table for this sample lists around 310,000 clones; around 10% of them were counted only once. Of the sample, roughly 0.014% falls within the top ten clones.

The sequencing input was naive CD4+ T cells from blood. The cell subset or site label here, explained by the study, means: true naive CD4+ T cells. The receptor chain draws on TRBV7-3 and TRBJ1-2; TRBD1 is a possible D gene, resting on 6 matching bases. The receptor was isolated from a woman in her twenties or thirties in good health. The DNA reads as follows: TGTGCCAGCAGCCCCCAGGGGAAAGACATCTATGGCTACACCTTC. It codes for CASSPQGKDIYGYTF.